The following is a T cell receptor (beta chain) sequence with its context. Antigen: not known. With V trimmed by 0 bases and J by 6 bases, 7 bases remained unmatched. The length of the CDR3 is 16 residues. Germline loops: CDR1 LGHNA, CDR2 YNFKEQ. This entry is derived from a study of T cell responses to AZD1222 COVID-19 vaccine. Measured with immunoSEQ multiplex PCR; TCRdb has only the in-frame clones, and not every one. This sample has about 120,000 clones, with roughly 92% found just once. General study points: Recipients of AZD1222 seropositive at baseline numbered only 6 or 7.

The origin of this receptor is an adult who received the AZD1222 COVID-19 vaccine. The material was peripheral blood, obtained 28 days after the second AZD1222 dose. The chain couples TRBV4-2 to TRBJ2-2, with 7 bases matching TRBD2. Written as DNA, the CDR3 is TGTGCCAGCAGCCAAGATCGGACTAGTAGAGCCGGGGAGCTGTTTTTT. Translation: CASSQDRTSRAGELFF.